A selection of T cell receptor beta chains follows, all from one sample in a study of patients and donors after allogeneic stem cell transplantation. TCRdb analysed the RT-PCR reads with MiXCR anew, one entry per CDR3 protein. The data show about 87,000 distinct CDR3 sequences, 5% seen once. Source material: blood, either unsorted or a sorted T cell fraction (not recorded which). The receptors were gathered from a human donor who was either an allogeneic HSCT recipient or a stem cell or donor lymphocyte infusion donor (not recorded which). It is not recorded whose cells these are; they may come from a transplant donor. Each CDR3 is given with its conserved first and last residue. The D gene is left open where the match is weak. Expanded clones are given a class, and other clones once, few, many or no size at all.

v_gene: TRBV7-8
j_gene: TRBJ2-7
abundance: few
d_gene: .
len: 15
CDR3nt: TGTGCCAGCAGCTTAGCAGAGGGGCCCTCCTACGAGCAGTACTTC
CDR3aa: CASSLAEGPSYEQYF

v_gene: TRBV20-1
j_gene: TRBJ1-1
abundance: many
d_gene: .
len: 14
CDR3nt: TGCAGTGCTAGTATCCCGGGGGTTAACACTGAAGCTTTCTTT
CDR3aa: CSASIPGVNTEAFF

v_gene: TRBV10-3
j_gene: TRBJ2-1
abundance: many
d_gene: TRBD1
len: 13
CDR3nt: TGTGCCATGGGACAGGGTTCCTACAATGAGCAGTTCTTC
CDR3aa: CAMGQGSYNEQFF

v_gene: TRBV25-1
j_gene: TRBJ2-5
abundance: many
d_gene: .
len: 13
CDR3nt: TGTGCCAGCAGTGAAGTGGGCCTGGAGACCCAGTACTTC
CDR3aa: CASSEVGLETQYF

v_gene: TRBV11-2
j_gene: TRBJ2-5
abundance: many
d_gene: TRBD2
len: 12
CDR3nt: TGTGCCAGCGGTAGCGGGTTAGAGACCCAGTACTTC
CDR3aa: CASGSGLETQYF

v_gene: TRBV10-3
j_gene: TRBJ2-1
abundance: many
d_gene: .
len: 17
CDR3nt: TGTGCCATCAGAGGAGGGTCTGCGGGGAGCTCCTACAATGAGCAGTTCTTC
CDR3aa: CAIRGGSAGSSYNEQFF

v_gene: TRBV11-2
j_gene: TRBJ2-5
abundance: few
d_gene: .
len: 14
CDR3nt: TGTGCCAGCAGCCCCACAGGAGTTCAAGAGACCCAGTACTTC
CDR3aa: CASSPTGVQETQYF

v_gene: TRBV6-1
j_gene: TRBJ2-6
abundance: .
d_gene: .
len: 13
CDR3nt: TGTACTTCACGGGGGTACGGGGCCAACGTCCTGACTTTC
CDR3aa: CTSRGYGANVLTF

v_gene: TRBV18
j_gene: TRBJ2-2
abundance: many
d_gene: .
len: 14
CDR3nt: TGTGCCAGCTCACTAGAACGGTTCGGCGGGGAGCTGTTTTTT
CDR3aa: CASSLERFGGELFF

v_gene: TRBV15
j_gene: TRBJ2-5
abundance: many
d_gene: .
len: 15
CDR3nt: TGTGCCACCAGCAGGACAGCCAGGGTAGGAGAGACCCAGTACTTC
CDR3aa: CATSRTARVGETQYF

v_gene: TRBV30
j_gene: TRBJ1-2
abundance: many
d_gene: .
len: 14
CDR3nt: TGTGCCTGGAGTGTACATGTGACATTAGGAGGCTACACCTTC
CDR3aa: CAWSVHVTLGGYTF

v_gene: TRBV2
j_gene: TRBJ2-4
abundance: many
d_gene: TRBD2
len: 15
CDR3nt: TGTGCCAGCAGTAAGGCTAGCGGGAGGGGGACCATTCAGTACTTC
CDR3aa: CASSKASGRGTIQYF

v_gene: TRBV5-1
j_gene: TRBJ1-5
abundance: .
d_gene: .
len: 14
CDR3nt: TGCGCCAGCAGCATATCAGGGGGCAATCAGCCCCAGCATTTT
CDR3aa: CASSISGGNQPQHF

v_gene: TRBV11-2
j_gene: TRBJ2-5
abundance: few
d_gene: .
len: 14
CDR3nt: TGTGCCAGCAGCACTGGCAGGGGCTCGGAGACCCAGTACTTC
CDR3aa: CASSTGRGSETQYF

v_gene: TRBV5-5
j_gene: TRBJ1-4
abundance: .
d_gene: .
len: 14
CDR3nt: TGTGCCAGCGGACGGGAGGCGACTAATGAAAAACTGTTTTTT
CDR3aa: CASGREATNEKLFF

v_gene: TRBV5-4
j_gene: TRBJ1-5
abundance: many
d_gene: .
len: 16
CDR3nt: TGTGCCAGCAGCTTGGGGGGAGGACAGAGCAATCAGCCCCAGCATTTT
CDR3aa: CASSLGGGQSNQPQHF

v_gene: TRBV29-1
j_gene: TRBJ1-1
abundance: medium-sized
d_gene: TRBD1
len: 15
CDR3nt: TGCAGCGCTTTTGGCCCCAACGCAGGGGGCGGGGAAGCTTTCTTT
CDR3aa: CSAFGPNAGGGEAFF

v_gene: TRBV5-5
j_gene: TRBJ2-3
abundance: many
d_gene: TRBD1
len: 15
CDR3nt: TGTGCCAGCAGCTCAACAGGGGATGTGACAGATACGCAGTATTTT
CDR3aa: CASSSTGDVTDTQYF

v_gene: TRBV20-1
j_gene: TRBJ1-1
abundance: many
d_gene: TRBD1
len: 14
CDR3nt: TGCAGTGCCGGGACAGGGGGCCCAAGAGCTGAAGCTTTCTTT
CDR3aa: CSAGTGGPRAEAFF

v_gene: TRBV20-1
j_gene: TRBJ2-7
abundance: many
d_gene: .
len: 14
CDR3nt: TGCAGTGCTAGCCCCACGATATTAACAGGAGAGCAGTACTTC
CDR3aa: CSASPTILTGEQYF

v_gene: TRBV5-1
j_gene: TRBJ2-7
abundance: many
d_gene: .
len: 14
CDR3nt: TGCGCCAGCAGCTTGGCCGCAGGGCCCTACGAGCAGTACTTC
CDR3aa: CASSLAAGPYEQYF

v_gene: TRBV20-1
j_gene: TRBJ2-2
abundance: many
d_gene: .
len: 15
CDR3nt: TGCAGTGCTAGCCCCGGGACCTTGAACACCGGGGAGCTGTTTTTT
CDR3aa: CSASPGTLNTGELFF

v_gene: TRBV5-1
j_gene: TRBJ2-3
abundance: many
d_gene: .
len: 14
CDR3nt: TGCGCCAGCAGCTTGCGTGCGTCGGAGGGTATGCAGTATTTT
CDR3aa: CASSLRASEGMQYF

v_gene: TRBV28
j_gene: TRBJ1-1
abundance: many
d_gene: .
len: 12
CDR3nt: TGTGCCAGCAGTGTGGGCAACACTGAAGCTTTCTTT
CDR3aa: CASSVGNTEAFF

v_gene: TRBV5-4
j_gene: TRBJ1-5
abundance: many
d_gene: .
len: 15
CDR3nt: TGTGCCAGCAGCTTGTACGGACCGAACAATCAGCCCCAGCATTTT
CDR3aa: CASSLYGPNNQPQHF

v_gene: TRBV29-1
j_gene: TRBJ1-6
abundance: many
d_gene: TRBD1
len: 14
CDR3nt: TGCAGCGTTGGAGAGGGACAGGGTAATTCACCCCTCCACTTT
CDR3aa: CSVGEGQGNSPLHF

v_gene: TRBV30
j_gene: TRBJ2-1
abundance: .
d_gene: TRBD2
len: 17
CDR3nt: TGTGCCTGGAGGCAAGGACTAGCGGGAGTGGGTTACAATGAGCAGTTCTTC
CDR3aa: CAWRQGLAGVGYNEQFF

v_gene: TRBV20-1
j_gene: TRBJ2-5
abundance: many
d_gene: TRBD1
len: 14
CDR3nt: TGCAGTGCTAGAGAACGGACAGGGATAGAGACCCAGTACTTC
CDR3aa: CSARERTGIETQYF

v_gene: TRBV10-2
j_gene: TRBJ1-2
abundance: many
d_gene: .
len: 13
CDR3nt: TGCGCCAGCAGTGAGTCTCGGGGGAATGGCTACACCTTC
CDR3aa: CASSESRGNGYTF

v_gene: TRBV5-1
j_gene: TRBJ2-7
abundance: many
d_gene: TRBD1
len: 15
CDR3nt: TGCGCCAGCCGGACGGGACAGCAACCTTTCTACGAGCAGTACTTC
CDR3aa: CASRTGQQPFYEQYF

v_gene: TRBV6-1
j_gene: TRBJ2-2
abundance: .
d_gene: .
len: 16
CDR3nt: TGTACCAGCACAGAAGTGGGGTCCCTATCAACCGGGGAGCTGTTTTTT
CDR3aa: CTSTEVGSLSTGELFF

v_gene: TRBV20-1
j_gene: TRBJ1-1
abundance: many
d_gene: .
len: 13
CDR3nt: TGCAGTGCTGAATCGCAGGGGAACACTGAAGCTTTCTTT
CDR3aa: CSAESQGNTEAFF

v_gene: TRBV20-1
j_gene: TRBJ2-5
abundance: many
d_gene: TRBD1
len: 13
CDR3nt: TGCAGTGCTCAGGACAGGGTCCAAGAGACCCAGTACTTC
CDR3aa: CSAQDRVQETQYF